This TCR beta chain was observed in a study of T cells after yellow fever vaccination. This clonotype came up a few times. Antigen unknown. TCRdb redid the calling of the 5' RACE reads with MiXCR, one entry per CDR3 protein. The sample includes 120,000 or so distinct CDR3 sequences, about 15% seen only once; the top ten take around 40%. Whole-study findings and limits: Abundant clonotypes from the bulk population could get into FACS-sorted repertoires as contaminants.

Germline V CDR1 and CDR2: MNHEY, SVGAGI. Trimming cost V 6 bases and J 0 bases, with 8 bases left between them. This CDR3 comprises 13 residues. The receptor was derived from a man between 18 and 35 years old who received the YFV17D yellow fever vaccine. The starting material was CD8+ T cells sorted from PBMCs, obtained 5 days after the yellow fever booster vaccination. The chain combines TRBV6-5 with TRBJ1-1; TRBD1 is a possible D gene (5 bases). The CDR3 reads CASSKGVNTEAFF. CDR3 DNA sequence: TGTGCCAGCAGCAAAGGGGTGAACACTGAAGCTTTCTTT.